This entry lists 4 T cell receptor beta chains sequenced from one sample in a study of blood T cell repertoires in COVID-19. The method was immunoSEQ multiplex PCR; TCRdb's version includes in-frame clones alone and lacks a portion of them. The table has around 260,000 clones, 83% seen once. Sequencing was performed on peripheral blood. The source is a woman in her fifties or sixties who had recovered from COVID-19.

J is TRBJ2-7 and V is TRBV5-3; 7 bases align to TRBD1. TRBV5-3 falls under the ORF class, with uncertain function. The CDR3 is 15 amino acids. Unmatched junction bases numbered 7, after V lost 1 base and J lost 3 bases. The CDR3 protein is CARSLPDRDLYEQYF. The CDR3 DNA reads TGTGCCAGAAGCTTGCCTGACAGGGATCTCTACGAGCAGTACTTC.

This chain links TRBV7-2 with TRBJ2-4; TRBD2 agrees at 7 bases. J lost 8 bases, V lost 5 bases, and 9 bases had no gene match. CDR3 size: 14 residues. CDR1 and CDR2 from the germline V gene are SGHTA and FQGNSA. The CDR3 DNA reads TGTGCCAGCAGCCCCAGATGGGGAGGGGACATTCAGTACTTC. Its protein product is CASSPRWGGDIQYF.

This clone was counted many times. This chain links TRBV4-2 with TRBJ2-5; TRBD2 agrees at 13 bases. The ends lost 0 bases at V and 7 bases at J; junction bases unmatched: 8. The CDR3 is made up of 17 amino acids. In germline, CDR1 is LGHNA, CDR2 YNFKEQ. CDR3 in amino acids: CASSQESLAGGPATQYF. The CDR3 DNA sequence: TGTGCCAGCAGCCAAGAATCACTAGCGGGGGGGCCGGCGACCCAGTACTTC.

The CDR3 protein is CASSPSDSPGNEQFF. CDR3 nucleotides: TGTGCCAGCAGCCCGTCGGACAGCCCGGGCAATGAGCAGTTCTTC. V gene TRBV7-7 combines with J gene TRBJ2-1; possible D gene TRBD1, 6 bases. The CDR3 has 15 amino acids. Germline-derived CDR1 and CDR2 are SSHAT and FNYEAQ (reference sequence). V lost 5 bases to trimming and J lost 6 bases, with 17 bases between them.